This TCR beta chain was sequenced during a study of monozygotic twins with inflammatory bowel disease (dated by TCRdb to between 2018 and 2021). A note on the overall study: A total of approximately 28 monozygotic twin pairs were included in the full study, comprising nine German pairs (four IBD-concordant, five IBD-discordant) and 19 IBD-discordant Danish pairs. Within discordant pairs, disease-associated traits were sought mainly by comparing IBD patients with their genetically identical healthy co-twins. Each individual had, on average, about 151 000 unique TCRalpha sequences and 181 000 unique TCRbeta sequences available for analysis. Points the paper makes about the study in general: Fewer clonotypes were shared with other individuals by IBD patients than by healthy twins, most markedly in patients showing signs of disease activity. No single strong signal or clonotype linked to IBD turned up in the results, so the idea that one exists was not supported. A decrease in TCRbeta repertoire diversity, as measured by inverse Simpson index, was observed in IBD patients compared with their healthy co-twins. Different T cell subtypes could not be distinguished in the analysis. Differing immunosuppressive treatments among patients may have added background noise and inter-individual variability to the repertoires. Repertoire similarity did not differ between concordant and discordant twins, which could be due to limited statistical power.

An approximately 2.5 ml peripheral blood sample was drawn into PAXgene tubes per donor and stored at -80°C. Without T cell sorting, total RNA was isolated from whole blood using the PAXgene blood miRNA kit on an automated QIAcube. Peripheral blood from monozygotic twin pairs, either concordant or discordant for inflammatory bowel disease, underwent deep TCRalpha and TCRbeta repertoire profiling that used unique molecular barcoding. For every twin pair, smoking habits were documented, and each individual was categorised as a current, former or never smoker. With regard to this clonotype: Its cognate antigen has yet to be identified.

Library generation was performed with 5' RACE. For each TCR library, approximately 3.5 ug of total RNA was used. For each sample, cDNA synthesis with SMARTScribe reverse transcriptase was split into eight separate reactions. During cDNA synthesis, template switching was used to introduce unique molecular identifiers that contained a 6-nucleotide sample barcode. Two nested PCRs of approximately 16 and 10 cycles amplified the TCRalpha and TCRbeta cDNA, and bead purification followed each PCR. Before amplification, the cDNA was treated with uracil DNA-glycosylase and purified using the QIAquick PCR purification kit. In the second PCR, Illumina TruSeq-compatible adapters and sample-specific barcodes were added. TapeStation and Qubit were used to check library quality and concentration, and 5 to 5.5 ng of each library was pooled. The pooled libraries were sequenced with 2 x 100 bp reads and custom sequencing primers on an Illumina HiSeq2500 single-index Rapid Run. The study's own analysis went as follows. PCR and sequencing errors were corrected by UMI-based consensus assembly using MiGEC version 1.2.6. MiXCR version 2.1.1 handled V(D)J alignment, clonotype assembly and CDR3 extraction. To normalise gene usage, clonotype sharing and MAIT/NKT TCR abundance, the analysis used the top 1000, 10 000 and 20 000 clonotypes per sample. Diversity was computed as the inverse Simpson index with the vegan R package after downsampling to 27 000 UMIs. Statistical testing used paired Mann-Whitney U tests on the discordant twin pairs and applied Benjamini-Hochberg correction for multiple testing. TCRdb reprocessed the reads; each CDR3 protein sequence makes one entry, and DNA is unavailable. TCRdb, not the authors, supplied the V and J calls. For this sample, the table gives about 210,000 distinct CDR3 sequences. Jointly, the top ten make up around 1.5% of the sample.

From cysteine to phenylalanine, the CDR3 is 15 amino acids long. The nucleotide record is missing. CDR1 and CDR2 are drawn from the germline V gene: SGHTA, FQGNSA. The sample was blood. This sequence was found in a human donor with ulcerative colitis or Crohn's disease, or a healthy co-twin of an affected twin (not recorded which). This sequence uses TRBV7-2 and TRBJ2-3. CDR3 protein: CASSTHGGDTDTQYF.